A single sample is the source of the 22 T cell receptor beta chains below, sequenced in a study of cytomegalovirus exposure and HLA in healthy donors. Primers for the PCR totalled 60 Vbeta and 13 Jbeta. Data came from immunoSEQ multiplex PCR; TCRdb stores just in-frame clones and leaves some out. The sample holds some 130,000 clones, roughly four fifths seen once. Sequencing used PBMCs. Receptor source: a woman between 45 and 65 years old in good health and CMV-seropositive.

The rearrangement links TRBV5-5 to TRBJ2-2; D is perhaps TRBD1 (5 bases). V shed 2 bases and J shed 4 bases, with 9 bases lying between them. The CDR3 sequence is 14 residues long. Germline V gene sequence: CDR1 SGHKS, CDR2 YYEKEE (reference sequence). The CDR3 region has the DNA TGTGCCAGCAGCTTCGACAGACCCACCGGGGAGCTGTTTTTT. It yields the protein CASSFDRPTGELFF.

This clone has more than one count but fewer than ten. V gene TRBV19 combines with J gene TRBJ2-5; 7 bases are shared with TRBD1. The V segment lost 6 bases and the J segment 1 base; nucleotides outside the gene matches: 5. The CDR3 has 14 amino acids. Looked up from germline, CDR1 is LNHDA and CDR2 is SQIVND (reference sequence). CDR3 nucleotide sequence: TGTGCCAGTAGATCCCGACAGGGCCAAGAGACCCAGTACTTC. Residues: CASRSRQGQETQYF. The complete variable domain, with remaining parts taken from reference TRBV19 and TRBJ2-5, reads DGGITQSPKYLFRKEGQNVTLSCEQNLNHDAMYWYRQDPGQGLRLIYYSQIVNDFQKGDIAEGYSVSREKKESFPLTVTSAQKNPTAFYLCASRSRQGQETQYFGPGTRLLVL.

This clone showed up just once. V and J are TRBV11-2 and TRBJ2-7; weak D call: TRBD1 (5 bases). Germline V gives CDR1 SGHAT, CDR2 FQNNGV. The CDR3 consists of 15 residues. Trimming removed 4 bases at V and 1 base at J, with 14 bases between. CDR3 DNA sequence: TGTGCCAGCAGCTCGACCCCAGGGCCGTCCTACGAGCAGTACTTC. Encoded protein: CASSSTPGPSYEQYF.

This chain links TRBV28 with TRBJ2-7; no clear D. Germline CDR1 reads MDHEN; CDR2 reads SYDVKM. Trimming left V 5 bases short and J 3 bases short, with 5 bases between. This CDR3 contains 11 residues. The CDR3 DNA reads TGTGCCAGCAGTATCAACTACGAGCAGTACTTC. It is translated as CASSINYEQYF.

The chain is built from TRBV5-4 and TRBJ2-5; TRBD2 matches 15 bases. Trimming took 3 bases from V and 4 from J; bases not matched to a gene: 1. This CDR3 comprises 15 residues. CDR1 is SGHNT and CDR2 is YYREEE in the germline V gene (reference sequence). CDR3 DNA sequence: TGTGCCAGCAGCTCGGGACTAGCGGGGGGAGAGACCCAGTACTTC. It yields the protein CASSSGLAGGETQYF.

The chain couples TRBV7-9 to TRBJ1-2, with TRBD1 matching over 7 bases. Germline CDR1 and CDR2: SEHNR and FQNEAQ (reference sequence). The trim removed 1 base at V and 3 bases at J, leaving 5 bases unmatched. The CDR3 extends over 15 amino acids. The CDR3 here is CASSLETGFHYGYTF. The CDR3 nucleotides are TGTGCCAGCAGCTTAGAGACAGGGTTCCACTATGGCTACACCTTC.

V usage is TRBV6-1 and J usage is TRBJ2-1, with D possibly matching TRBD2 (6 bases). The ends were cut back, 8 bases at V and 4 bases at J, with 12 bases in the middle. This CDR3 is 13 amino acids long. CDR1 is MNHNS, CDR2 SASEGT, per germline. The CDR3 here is CASWLGGYNEQFF. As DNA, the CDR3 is TGTGCCAGCTGGCTTGGGGGGTACAATGAGCAGTTCTTC.

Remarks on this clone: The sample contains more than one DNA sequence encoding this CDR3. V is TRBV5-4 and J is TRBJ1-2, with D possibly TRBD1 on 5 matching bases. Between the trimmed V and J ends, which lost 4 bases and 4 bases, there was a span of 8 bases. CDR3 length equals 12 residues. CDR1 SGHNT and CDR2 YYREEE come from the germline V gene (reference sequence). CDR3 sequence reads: CASSLDSYGYTF. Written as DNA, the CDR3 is TGTGCCAGCAGCCTTGACAGCTATGGCTACACCTTC.

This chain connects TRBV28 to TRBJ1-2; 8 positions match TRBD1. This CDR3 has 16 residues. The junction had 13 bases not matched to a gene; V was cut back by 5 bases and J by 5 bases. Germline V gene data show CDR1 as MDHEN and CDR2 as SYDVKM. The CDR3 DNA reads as TGTGCCAGCAGTCATAACCCGGGACAGGACGTTTATGGCTACACCTTC. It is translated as CASSHNPGQDVYGYTF.

The CDR3 nucleotides are TGTGCCAGTAGTATCGCACCGACTTACGAGCAGTACTTC. Protein product: CASSIAPTYEQYF. The chain joins TRBV19 to TRBJ2-7; D not resolved. Germline V gene sequence: CDR1 LNHDA, CDR2 SQIVND (reference sequence). This CDR3 is built from 13 residues. Between the trimmed V and J ends, which lost 3 bases and 4 bases, there was a span of 10 bases.

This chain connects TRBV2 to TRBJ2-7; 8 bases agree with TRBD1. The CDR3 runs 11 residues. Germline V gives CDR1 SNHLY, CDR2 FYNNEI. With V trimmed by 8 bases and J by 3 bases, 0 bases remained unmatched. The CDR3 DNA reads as TGTGCCAGCGGACAGGGCTACGAGCAGTACTTC. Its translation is CASGQGYEQYF.

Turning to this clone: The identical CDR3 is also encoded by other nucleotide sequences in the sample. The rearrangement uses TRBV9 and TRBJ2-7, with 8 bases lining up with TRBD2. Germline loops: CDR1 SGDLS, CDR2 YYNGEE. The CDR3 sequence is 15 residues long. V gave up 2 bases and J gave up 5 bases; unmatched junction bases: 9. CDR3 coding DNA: TGTGCCAGCAGCGTCCGGGAGGGCCGTGGGGACGAGCAGTACTTC. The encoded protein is CASSVREGRGDEQYF.

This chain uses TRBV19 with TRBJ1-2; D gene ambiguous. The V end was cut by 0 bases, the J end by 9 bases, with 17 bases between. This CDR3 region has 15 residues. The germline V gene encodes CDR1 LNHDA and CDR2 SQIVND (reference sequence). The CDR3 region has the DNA TGTGCCAGTAGTATAGATCTCCCCCTCCGGGGAAGCTACACCTTC. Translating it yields CASSIDLPLRGSYTF. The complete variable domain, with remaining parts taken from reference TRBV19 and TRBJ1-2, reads DGGITQSPKYLFRKEGQNVTLSCEQNLNHDAMYWYRQDPGQGLRLIYYSQIVNDFQKGDIAEGYSVSREKKESFPLTVTSAQKNPTAFYLCASSIDLPLRGSYTFGSGTRLTVV.

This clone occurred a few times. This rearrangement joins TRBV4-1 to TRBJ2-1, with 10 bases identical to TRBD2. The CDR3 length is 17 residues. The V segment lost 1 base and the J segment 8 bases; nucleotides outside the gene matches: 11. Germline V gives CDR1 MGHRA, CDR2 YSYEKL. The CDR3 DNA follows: TGCGCCAGCAGCCAAGCCCCGCTGAGCGGGGGGGCCTATGAGCAGTTCTTC. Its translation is CASSQAPLSGGAYEQFF.

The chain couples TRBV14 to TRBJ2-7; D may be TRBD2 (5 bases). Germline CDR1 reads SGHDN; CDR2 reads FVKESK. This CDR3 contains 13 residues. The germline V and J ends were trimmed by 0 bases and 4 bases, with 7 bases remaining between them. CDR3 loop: CASSQDGVYEQYF. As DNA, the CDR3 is TGTGCCAGCAGCCAAGACGGGGTTTACGAGCAGTACTTC.

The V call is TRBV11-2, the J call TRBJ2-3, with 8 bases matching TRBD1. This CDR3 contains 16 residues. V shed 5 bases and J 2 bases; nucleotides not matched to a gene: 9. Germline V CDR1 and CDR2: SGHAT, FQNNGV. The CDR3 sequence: CASSLGTGPITDTQYF. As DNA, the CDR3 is TGTGCCAGCAGCCTCGGGACAGGACCTATCACAGATACGCAGTATTTT.

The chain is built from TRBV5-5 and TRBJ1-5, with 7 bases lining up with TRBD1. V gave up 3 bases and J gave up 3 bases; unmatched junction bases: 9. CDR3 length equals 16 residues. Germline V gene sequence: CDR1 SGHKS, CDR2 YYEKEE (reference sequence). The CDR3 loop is CASSYAGTASNQPQHF. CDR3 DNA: TGTGCCAGCAGCTACGCCGGGACAGCCTCCAATCAGCCCCAGCATTTT.

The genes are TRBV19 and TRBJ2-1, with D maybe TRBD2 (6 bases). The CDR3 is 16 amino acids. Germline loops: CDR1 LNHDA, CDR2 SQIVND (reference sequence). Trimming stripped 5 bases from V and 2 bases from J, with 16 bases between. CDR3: CASSHLGDSPYNEQFF. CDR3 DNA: TGTGCCAGTAGTCACCTCGGGGACTCCCCCTACAATGAGCAGTTCTTC.

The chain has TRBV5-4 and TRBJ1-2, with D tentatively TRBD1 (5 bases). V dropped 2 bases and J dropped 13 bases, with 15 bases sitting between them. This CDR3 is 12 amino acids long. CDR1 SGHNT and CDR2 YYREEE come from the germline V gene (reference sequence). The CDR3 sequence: CASSLGTAEITF. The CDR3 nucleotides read TGTGCCAGCAGCTTAGGGACTGCTGAAATCACCTTC.

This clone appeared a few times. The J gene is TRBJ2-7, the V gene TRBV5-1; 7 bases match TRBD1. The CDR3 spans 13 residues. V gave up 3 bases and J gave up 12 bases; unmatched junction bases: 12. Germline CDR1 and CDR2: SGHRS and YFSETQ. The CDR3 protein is CASSSGQLGGWYF. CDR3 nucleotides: TGCGCCAGCAGCTCGGGACAGCTAGGAGGATGGTACTTC.

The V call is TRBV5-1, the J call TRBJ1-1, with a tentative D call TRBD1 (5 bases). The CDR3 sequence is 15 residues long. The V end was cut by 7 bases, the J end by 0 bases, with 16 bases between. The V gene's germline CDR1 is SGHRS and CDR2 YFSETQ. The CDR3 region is CASSVVGGMNTEAFF. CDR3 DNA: TGCGCCAGCTCCGTCGTGGGGGGAATGAACACTGAAGCTTTCTTT.

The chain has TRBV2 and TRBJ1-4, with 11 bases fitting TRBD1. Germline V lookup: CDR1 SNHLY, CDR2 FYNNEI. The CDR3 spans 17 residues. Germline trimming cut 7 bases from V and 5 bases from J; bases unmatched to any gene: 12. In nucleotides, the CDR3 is TGTGCCAGCATAATCCGGGACAGGGGGATCTCGAATGAAAAACTGTTTTTT. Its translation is CASIIRDRGISNEKLFF.